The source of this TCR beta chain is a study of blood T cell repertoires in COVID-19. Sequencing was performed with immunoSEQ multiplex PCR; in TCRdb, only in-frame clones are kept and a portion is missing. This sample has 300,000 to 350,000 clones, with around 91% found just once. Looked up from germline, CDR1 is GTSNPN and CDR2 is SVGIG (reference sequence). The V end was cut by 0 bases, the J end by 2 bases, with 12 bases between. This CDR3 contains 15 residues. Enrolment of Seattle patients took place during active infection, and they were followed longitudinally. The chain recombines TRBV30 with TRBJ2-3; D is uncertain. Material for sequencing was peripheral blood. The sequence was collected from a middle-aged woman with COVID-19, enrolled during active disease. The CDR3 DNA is TGTGCCTGGAGTGTAAAGGCAGGATACACAGATACGCAGTATTTT. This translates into CAWSVKAGYTDTQYF.